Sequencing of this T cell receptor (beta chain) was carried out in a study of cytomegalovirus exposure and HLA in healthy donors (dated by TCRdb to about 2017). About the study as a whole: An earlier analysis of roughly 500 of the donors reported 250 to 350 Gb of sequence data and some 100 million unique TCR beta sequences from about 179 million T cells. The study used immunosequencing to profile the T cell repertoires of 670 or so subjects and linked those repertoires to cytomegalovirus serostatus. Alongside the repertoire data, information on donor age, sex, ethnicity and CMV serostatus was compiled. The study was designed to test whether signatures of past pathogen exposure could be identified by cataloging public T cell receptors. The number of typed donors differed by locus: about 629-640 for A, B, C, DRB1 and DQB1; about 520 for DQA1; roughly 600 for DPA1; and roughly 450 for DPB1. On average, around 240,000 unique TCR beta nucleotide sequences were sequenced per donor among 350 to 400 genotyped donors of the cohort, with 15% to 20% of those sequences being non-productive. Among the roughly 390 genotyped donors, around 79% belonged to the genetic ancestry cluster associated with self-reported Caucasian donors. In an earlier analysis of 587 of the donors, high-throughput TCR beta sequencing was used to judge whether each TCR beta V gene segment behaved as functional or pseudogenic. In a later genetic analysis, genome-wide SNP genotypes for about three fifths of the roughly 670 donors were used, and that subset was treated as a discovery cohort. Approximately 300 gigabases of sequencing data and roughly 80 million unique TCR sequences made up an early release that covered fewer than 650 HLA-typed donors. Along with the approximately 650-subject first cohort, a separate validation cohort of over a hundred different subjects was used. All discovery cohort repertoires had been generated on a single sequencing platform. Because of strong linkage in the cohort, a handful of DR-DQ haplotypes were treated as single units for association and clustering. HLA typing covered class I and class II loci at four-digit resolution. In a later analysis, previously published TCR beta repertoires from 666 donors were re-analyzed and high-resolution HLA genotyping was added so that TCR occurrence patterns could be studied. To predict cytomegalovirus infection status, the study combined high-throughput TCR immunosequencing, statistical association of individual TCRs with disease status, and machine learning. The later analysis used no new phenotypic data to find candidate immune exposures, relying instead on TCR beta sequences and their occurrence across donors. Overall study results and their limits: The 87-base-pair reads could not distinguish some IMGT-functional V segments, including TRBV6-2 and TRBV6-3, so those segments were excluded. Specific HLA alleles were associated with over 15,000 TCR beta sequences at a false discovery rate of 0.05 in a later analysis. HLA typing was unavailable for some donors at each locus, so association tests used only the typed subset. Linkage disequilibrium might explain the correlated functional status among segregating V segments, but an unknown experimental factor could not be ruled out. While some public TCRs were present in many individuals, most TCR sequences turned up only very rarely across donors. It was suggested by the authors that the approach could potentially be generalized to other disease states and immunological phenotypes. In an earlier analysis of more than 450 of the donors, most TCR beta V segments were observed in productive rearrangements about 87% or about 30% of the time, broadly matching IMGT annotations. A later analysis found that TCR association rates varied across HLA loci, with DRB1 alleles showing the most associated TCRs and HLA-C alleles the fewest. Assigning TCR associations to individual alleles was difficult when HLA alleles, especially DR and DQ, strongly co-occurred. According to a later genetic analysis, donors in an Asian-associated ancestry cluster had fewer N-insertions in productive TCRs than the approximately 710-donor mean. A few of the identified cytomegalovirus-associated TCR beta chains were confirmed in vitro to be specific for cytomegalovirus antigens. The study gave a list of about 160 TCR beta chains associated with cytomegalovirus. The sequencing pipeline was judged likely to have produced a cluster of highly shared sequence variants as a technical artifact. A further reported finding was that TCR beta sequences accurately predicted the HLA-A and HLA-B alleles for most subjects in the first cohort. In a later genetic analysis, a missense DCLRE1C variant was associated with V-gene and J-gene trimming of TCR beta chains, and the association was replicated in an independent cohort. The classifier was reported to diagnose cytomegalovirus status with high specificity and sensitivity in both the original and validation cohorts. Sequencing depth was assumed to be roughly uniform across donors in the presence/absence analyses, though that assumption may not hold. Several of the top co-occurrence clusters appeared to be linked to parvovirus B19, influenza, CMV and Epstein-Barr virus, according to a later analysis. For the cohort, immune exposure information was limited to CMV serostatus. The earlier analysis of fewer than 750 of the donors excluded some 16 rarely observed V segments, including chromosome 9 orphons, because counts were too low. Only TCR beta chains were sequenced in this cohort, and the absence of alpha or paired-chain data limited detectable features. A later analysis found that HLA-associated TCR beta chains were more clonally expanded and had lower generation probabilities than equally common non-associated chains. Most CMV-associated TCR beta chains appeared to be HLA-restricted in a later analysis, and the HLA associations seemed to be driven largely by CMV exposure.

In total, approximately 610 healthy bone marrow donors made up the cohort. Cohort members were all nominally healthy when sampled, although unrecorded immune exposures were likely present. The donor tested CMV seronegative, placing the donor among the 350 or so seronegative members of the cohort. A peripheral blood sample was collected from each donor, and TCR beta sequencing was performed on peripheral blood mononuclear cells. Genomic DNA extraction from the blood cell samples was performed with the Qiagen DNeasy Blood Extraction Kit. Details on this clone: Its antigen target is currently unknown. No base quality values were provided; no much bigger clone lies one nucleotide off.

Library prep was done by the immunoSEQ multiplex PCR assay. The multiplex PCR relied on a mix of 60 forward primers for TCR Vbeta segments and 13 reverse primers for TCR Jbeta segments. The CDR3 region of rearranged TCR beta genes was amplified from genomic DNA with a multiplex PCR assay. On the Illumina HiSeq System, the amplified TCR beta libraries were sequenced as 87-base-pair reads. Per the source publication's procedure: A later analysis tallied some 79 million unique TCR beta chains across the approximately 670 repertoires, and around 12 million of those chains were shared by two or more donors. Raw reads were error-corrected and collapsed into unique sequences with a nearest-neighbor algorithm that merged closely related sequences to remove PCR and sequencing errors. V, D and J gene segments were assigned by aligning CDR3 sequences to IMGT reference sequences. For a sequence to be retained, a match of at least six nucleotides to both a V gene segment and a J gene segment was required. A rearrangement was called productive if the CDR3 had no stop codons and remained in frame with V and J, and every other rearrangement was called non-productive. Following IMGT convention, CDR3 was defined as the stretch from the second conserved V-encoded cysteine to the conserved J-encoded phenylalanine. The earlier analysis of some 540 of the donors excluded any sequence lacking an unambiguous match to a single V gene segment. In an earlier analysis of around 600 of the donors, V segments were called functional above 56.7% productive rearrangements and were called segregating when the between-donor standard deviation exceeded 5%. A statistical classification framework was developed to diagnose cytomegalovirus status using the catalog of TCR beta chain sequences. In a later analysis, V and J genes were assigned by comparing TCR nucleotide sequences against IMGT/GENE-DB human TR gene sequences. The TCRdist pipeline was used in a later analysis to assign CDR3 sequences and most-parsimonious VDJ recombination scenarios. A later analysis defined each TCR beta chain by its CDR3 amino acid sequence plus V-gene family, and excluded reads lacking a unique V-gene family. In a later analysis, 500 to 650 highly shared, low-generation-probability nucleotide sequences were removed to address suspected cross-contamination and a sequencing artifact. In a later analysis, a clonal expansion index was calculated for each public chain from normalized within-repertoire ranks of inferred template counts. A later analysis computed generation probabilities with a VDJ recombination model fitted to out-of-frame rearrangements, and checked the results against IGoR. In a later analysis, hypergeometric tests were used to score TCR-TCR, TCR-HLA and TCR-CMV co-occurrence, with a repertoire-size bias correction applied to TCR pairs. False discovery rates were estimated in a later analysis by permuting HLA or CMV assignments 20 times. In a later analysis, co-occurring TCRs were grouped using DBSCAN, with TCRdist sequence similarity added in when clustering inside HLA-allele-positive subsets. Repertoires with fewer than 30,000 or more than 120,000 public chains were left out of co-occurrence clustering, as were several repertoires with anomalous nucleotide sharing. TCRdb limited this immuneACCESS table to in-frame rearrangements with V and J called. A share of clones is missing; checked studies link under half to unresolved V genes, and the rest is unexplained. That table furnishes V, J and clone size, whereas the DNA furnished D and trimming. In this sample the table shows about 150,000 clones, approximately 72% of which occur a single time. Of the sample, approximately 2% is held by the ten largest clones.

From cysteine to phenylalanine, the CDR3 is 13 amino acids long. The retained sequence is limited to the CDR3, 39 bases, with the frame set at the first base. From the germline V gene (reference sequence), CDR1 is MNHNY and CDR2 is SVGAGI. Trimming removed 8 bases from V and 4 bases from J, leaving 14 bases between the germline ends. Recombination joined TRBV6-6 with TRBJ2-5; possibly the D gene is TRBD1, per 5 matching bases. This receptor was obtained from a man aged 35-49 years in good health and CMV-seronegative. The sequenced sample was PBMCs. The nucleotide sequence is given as TGTGCCAGCGTCGACGGACAAAGAGAGACCCAGTACTTC. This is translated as CASVDGQRETQYF.